The following is a TCR beta chain sequence with its context. The sample originates from a study of response to subunit inactivated influenza vaccine. TCRdb ran MiXCR on the RT-PCR reads and lists one entry per CDR3 protein. The table shows just under 550,000 distinct CDR3 sequences, with roughly a quarter occurring only once. V lost 6 bases to trimming and J lost 6 bases; unmatched junction nucleotides: 5. From germline, CDR1 is DFQATT and CDR2 SNEGSKA (reference sequence). The CDR3 is 12 residues long. These sequences were also reported in another study, on T cells expressing NK-cell markers. As that report states: The TCR beta cDNA came from 5'RACE template switching with UMIs. Sorted T-cell subsets CD3+CD56+NKG2C+, CD3+CD56+NKG2C- and CD3+CD56-NKG2C+ were TCR beta-sequenced. HCMV serostatus: seven of eight sequenced donors positive, one negative. In about six donors, dominant NKG2C+ clonotypes were roughly 1.0-8% of CD8+ T cells.

The sequenced sample was CD4+ T cells sorted from PBMCs, obtained 11 to 12 days after vaccination. J is TRBJ2-3 and V is TRBV20-1; 8 positions agree with TRBD2. The receptor was derived from a man aged 45-65 years who received an inactivated influenza vaccine. The CDR3 DNA reads as TGCAGTGCCCGGGGGGGCAGGGATACGCAGTATTTT. Translating it yields CSARGGRDTQYF.